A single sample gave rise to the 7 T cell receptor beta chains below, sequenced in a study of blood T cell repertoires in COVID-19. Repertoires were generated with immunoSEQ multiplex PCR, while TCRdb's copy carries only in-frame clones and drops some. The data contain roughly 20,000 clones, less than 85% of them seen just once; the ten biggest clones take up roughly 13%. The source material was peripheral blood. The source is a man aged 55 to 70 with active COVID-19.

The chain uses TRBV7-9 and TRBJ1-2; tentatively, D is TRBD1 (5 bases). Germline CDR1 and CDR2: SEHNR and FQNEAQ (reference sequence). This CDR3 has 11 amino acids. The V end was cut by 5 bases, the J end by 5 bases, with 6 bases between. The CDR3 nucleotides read TGTGCCAGCAGCCCAGGGTATGGCTACACCTTC. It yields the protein CASSPGYGYTF.

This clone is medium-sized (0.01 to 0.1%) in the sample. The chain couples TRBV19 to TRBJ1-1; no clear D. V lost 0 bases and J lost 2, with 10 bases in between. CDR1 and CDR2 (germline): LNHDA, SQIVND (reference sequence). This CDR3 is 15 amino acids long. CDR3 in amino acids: CASSIDLVENTEAFF. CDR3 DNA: TGTGCCAGTAGTATAGATCTTGTAGAAAACACTGAAGCTTTCTTT.

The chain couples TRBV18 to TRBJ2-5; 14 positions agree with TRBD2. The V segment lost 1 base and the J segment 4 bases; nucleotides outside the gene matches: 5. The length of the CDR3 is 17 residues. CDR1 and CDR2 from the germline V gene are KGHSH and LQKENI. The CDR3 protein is CASSPHPGLAGVETQYF. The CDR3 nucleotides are TGTGCCAGCTCACCACATCCGGGACTAGCGGGAGTAGAGACCCAGTACTTC.

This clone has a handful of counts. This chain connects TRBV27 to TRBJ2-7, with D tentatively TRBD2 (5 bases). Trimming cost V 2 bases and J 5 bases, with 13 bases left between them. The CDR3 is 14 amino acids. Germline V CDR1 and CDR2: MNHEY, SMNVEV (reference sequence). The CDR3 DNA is TGTGCCAGCAGTTTACTGGGCGGGTCGGACGAGCAGTACTTC. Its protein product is CASSLLGGSDEQYF.

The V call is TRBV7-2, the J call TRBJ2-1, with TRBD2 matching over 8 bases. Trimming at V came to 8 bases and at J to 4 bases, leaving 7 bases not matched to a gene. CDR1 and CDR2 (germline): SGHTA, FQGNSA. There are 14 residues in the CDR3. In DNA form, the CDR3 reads TGTGCCAGCCCGGGGATAGCGGGGTACAATGAGCAGTTCTTC. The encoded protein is CASPGIAGYNEQFF.

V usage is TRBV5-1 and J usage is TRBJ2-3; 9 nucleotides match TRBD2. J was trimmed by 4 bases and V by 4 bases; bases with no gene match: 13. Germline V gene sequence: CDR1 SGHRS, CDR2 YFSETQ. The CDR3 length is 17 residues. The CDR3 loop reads CASSAGGRAGGADTQYF. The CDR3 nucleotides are TGCGCCAGCAGCGCTGGTGGTAGGGCGGGAGGGGCAGATACGCAGTATTTT.

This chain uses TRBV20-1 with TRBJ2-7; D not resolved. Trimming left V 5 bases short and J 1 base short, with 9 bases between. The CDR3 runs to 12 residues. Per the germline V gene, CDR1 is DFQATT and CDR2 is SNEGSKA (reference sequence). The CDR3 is CSAGANSYEQYF. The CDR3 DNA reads TGCAGTGCTGGTGCTAATTCCTACGAGCAGTACTTC.